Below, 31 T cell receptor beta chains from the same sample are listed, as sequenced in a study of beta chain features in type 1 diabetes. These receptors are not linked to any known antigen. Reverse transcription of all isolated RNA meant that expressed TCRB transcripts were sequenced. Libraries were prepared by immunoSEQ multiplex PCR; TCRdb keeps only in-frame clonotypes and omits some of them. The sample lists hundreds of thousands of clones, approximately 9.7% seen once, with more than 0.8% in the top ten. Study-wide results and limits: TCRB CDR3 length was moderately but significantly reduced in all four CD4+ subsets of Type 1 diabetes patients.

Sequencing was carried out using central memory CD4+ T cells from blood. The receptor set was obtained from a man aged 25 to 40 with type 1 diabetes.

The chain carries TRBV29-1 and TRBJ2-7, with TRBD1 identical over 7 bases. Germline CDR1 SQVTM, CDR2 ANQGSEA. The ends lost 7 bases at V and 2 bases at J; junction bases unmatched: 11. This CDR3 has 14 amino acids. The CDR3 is CSGTAGTAAYEQYF. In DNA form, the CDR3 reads TGCAGCGGTACCGCCGGGACAGCAGCCTACGAGCAGTACTTC.

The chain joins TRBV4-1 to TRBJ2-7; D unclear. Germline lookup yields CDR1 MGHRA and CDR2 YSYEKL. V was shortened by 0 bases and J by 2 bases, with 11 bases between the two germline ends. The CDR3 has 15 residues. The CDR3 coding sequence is TGCGCCAGCAGCCAAGATGACCTAAACCCCTACGAGCAGTACTTC. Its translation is CASSQDDLNPYEQYF.

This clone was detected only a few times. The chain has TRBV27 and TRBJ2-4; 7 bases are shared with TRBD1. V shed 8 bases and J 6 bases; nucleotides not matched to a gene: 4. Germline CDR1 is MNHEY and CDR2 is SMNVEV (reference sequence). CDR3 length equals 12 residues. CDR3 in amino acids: CASWTGRNIQYF. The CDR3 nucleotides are TGTGCCAGCTGGACAGGAAGAAACATTCAGTACTTC.

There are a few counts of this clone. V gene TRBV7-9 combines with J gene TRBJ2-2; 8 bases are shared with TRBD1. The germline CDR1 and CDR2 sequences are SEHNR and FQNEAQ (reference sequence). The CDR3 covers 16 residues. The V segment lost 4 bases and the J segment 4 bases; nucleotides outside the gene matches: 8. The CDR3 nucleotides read TGTGCCAGCAGCTCACAGACAGGGGAGGCCACCGGGGAGCTGTTTTTT. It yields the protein CASSSQTGEATGELFF.

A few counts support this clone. CDR3 in DNA: TGTGCCAGCTCGGCCGGGACAGAAGAGACCCAGTACTTC. This sequence encodes CASSAGTEETQYF. The rearrangement links TRBV18 to TRBJ2-5, with 7 bases fitting TRBD1. Trimming took 6 bases from V and 3 from J; bases not matched to a gene: 4. Germline V gene lookup returns CDR1 KGHSH and CDR2 LQKENI. This CDR3 comprises 13 residues. The entire variable domain, with the rest obtained from reference TRBV18 and TRBJ2-5, is as follows: NAGVMQNPRHLVRRRGQEARLRCSPMKGHSHVYWYRQLPEEGLKFMVYLQKENIIDESGMPKERFSAEFPKEGPSILRIQQVVRGDSAAYFCASSAGTEETQYFGPGTRLLVL.

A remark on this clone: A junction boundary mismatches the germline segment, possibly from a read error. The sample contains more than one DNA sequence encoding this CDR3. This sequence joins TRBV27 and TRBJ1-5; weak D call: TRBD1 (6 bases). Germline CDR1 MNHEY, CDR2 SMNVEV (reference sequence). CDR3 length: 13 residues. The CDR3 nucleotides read TGTGCCAGCAGTTTACAGGGGAATCAACCCCAGCATTTT. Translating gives CASSLQGNQPQHF.

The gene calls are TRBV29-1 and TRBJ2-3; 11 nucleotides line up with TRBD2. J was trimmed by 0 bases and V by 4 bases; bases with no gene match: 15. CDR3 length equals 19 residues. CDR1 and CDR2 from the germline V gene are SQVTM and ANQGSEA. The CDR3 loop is CSVAYLLAGDLSSTDTQYF. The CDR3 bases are TGCAGCGTTGCTTATTTACTAGCGGGGGACCTATCGAGCACAGATACGCAGTATTTT.

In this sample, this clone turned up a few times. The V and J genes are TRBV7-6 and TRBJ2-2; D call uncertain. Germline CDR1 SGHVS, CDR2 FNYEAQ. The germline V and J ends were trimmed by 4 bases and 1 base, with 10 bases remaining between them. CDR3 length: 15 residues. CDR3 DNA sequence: TGTGCCAGCAGCTCCGGACGGATGAACACCGGGGAGCTGTTTTTT. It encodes CASSSGRMNTGELFF. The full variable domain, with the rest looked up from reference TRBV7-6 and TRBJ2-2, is GAGVSQSPRYKVTKRGQDVALRCDPISGHVSLYWYRQALGQGPEFLTYFNYEAQQDKSGLPNDRFSAERPEGSISTLTIQRTEQRDSAMYRCASSSGRMNTGELFFGEGSRLTVL.

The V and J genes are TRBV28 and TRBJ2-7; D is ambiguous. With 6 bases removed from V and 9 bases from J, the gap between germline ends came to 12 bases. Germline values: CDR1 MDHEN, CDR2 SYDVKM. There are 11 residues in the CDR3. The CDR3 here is CASRYYAAQYF. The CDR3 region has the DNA TGTGCCAGCAGGTACTATGCCGCGCAGTACTTC.

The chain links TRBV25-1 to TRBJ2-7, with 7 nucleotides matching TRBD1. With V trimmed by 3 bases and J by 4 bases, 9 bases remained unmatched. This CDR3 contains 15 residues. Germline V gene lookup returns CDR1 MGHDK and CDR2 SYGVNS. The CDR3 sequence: CASSDYRQGGYEQYF. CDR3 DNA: TGTGCCAGCAGTGACTACCGACAGGGCGGGTACGAGCAGTACTTC.

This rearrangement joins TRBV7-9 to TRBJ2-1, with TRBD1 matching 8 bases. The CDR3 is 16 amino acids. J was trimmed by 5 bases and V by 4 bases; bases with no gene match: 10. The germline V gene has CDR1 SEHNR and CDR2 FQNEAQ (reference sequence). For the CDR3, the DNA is TGTGCCAGCAGCTCCGCTCCCGGGACAGGACACAATGAGCAGTTCTTC. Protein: CASSSAPGTGHNEQFF.

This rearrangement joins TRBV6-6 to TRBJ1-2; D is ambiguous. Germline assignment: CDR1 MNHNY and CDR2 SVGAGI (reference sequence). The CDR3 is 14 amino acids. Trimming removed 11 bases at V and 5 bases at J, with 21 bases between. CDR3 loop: CASEIRGSDYGYTF. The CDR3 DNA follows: TGTGCCTCTGAAATTCGTGGCTCCGATTATGGCTACACCTTC.

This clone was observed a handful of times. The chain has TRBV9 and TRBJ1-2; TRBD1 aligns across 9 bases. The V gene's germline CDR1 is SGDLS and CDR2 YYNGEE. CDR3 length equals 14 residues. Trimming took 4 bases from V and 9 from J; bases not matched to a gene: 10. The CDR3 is CASSPRTGDSSYTF. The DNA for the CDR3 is TGTGCCAGCAGCCCTCGGACAGGGGATTCGAGCTACACCTTC.

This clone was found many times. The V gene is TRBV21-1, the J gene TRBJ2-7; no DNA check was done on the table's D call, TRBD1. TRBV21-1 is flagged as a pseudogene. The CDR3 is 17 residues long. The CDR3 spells CASSADLWTGGIGEQYF. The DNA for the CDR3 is TGTGCCAGCAGCGCGGACCTTTGGACAGGGGGCATAGGCGAGCAGTACTTC.

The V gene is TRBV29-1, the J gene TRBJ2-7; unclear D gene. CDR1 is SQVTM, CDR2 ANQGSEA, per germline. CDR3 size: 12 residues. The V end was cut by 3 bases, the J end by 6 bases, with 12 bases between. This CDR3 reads CSVDRQTGEQYF. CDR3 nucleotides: TGCAGCGTTGATAGGCAGACGGGCGAGCAGTACTTC.

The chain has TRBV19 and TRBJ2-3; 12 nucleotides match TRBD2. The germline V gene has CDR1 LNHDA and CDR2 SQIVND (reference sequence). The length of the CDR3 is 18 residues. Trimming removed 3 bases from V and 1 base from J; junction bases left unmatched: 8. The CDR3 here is CASSIRLAGGPGTDTQYF. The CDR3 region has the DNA TGTGCCAGTAGTATTCGGCTAGCGGGGGGGCCGGGCACAGATACGCAGTATTTT.

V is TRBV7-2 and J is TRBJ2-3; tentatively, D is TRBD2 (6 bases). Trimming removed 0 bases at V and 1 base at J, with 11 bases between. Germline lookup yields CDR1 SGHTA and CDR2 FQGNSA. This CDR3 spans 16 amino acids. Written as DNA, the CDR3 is TGTGCCAGCAGCTTAGCGCGGGGCGGGGGCACAGATACGCAGTATTTT. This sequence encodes CASSLARGGGTDTQYF.

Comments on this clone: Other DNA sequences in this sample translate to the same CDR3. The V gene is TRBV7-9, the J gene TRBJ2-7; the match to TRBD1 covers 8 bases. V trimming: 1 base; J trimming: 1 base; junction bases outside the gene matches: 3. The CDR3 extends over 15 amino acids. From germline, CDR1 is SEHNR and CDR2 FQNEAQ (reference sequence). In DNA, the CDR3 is TGTGCCAGCAGCTTAGGCCGGACAGGGTCCTACGAGCAGTACTTC. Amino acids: CASSLGRTGSYEQYF.

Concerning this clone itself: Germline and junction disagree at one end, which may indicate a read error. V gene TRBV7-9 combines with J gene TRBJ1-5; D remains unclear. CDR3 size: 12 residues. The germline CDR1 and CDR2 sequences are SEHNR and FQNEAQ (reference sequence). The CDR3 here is CASNLNREPQHF. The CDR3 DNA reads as TGTGCCAGCAACTTAAATCGTGAACCCCAGCATTTT.

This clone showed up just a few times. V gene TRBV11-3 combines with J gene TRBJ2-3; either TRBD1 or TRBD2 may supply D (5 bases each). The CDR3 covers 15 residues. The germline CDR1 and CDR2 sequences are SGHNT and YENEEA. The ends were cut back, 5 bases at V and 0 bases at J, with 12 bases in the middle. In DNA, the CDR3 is TGTGCCAGCAGCCCGGGGCTTTCTAGCACAGATACGCAGTATTTT. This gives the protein CASSPGLSSTDTQYF.

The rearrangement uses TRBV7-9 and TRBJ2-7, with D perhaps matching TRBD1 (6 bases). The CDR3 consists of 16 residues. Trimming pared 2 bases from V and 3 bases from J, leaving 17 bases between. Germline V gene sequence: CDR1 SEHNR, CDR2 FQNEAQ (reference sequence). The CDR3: CASSLFRAGVFYEQYF. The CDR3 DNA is TGTGCCAGCAGCTTATTTAGGGCAGGGGTTTTCTACGAGCAGTACTTC.

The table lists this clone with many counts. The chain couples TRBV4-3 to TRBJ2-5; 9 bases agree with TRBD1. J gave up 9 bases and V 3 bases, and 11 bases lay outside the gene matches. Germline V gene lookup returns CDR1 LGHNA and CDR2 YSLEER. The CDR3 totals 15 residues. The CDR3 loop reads CASSQTSGTGTAQYF. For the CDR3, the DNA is TGCGCCAGCAGCCAGACCTCCGGGACAGGGACGGCCCAGTACTTC.

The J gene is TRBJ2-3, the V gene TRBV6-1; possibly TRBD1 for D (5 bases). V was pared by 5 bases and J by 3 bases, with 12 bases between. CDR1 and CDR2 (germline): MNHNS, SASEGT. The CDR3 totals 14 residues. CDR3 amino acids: CASSLRQSTDTQYF. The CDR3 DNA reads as TGTGCCAGCAGTCTCAGACAGTCTACAGATACGCAGTATTTT.

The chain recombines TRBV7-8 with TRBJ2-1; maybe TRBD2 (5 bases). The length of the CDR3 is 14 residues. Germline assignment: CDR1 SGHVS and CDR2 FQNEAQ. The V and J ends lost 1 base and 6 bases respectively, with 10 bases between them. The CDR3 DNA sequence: TGTGCCAGCAGCTTAGGTATTACTAGCAATGAGCAGTTCTTC. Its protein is CASSLGITSNEQFF.

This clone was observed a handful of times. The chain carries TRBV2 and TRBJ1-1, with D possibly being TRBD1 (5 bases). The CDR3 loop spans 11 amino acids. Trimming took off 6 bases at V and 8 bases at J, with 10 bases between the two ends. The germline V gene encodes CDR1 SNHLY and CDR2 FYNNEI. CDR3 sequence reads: CASRTGTEAFF. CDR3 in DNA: TGTGCCAGCAGGACCGGGACCGAAGCTTTCTTT.

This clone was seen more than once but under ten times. This chain's CDR3 is CASSGRGDTIYF. In DNA form, the CDR3 reads TGTGCCAGCAGCGGGCGTGGGGACACCATATATTTT. V gene TRBV21-1 combines with J gene TRBJ1-3. TRBV21-1 is a documented pseudogene. This CDR3 has 12 residues.

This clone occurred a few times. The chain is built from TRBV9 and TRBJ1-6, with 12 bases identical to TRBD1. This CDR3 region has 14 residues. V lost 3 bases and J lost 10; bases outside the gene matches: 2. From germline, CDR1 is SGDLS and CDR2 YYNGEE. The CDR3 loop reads CASSAGQGASPLHF. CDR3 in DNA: TGTGCCAGCAGCGCGGGACAGGGGGCCTCACCCCTCCACTTT.

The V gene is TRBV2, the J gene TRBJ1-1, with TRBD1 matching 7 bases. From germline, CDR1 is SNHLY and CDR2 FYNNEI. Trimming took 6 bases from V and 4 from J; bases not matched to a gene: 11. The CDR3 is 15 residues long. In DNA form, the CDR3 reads TGTGCCAGCAGCACAGCAGGGGGAACGAGCACTGAAGCTTTCTTT. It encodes CASSTAGGTSTEAFF.

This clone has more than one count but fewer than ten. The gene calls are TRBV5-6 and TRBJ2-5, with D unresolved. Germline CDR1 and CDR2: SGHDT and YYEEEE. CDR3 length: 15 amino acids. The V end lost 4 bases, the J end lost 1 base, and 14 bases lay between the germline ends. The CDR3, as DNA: TGTGCCAGCAGCCTTAGAAAGAGTTTCCAAGAGACCCAGTACTTC. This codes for CASSLRKSFQETQYF.

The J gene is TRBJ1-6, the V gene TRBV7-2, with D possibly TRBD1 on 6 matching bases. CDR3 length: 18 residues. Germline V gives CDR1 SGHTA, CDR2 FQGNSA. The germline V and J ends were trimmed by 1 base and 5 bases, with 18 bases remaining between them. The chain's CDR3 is CASSLGRDKGVDNSPLHF. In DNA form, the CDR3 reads TGTGCCAGCAGCTTAGGCCGGGACAAAGGGGTTGATAATTCACCCCTCCACTTT.

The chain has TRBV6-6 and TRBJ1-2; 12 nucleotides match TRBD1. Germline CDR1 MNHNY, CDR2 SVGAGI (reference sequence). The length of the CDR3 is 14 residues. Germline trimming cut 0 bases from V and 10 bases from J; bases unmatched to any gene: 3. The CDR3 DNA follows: TGTGCCAGCAGTTACTCTAGGGACAGGGGGCCCTACACCTTC. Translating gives CASSYSRDRGPYTF.